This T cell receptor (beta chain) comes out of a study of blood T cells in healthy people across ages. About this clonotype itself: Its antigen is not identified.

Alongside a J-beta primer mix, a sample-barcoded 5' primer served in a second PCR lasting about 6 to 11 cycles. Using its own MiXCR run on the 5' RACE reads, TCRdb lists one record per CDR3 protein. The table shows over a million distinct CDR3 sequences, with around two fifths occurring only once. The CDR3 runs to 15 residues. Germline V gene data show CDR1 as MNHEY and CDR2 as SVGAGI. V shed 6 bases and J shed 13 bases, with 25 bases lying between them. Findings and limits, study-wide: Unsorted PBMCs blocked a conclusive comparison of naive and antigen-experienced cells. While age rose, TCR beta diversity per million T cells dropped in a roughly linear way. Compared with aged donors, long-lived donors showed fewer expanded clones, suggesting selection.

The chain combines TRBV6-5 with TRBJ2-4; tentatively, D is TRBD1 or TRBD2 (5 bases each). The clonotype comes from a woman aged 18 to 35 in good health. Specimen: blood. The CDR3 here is CASSLNTGTPREQYF. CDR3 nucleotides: TGTGCCAGCAGCTTAAACACCGGGACCCCCAGGGAGCAGTACTTC.